These 31 T cell receptor beta chains were sequenced from one sample in a study of cytomegalovirus exposure and HLA in healthy donors. Assay: immunoSEQ multiplex PCR; the TCRdb copy retains only in-frame clones and omits some. Counted here are a few hundred thousand clones, over 75% occurring once; the ten biggest clones make up more than 0.95%. Sequenced material: PBMCs. Source of these receptors: a young man in good health and CMV-seronegative.

The chain has TRBV29-1 and TRBJ2-3; 9 bases are a match to TRBD2. CDR3 length: 14 residues. Trimming took 4 bases from V and 2 from J; bases not matched to a gene: 4. Germline CDR1 and CDR2: SQVTM and ANQGSEA. The CDR3 nucleotides are TGCAGCGTTGCCAGCGGGGGGAACACAGATACGCAGTATTTT. This codes for CSVASGGNTDTQYF.

The V gene is TRBV7-8, the J gene TRBJ2-7; weak D call: TRBD2 (6 bases). Germline values: CDR1 SGHVS, CDR2 FQNEAQ. V lost 2 bases, J lost 2 bases, and 10 bases lay in between. The CDR3 length is 14 residues. The CDR3 DNA follows: TGTGCCAGCAGCTTACTGGAGGGTCCCTACGAGCAGTACTTC. The encoded protein is CASSLLEGPYEQYF.

This clone has more than one count but fewer than ten. V and J are TRBV7-9 and TRBJ1-6; no firm D call. This CDR3 region has 13 residues. V lost 4 bases to trimming and J lost 7 bases, with 8 bases between them. Germline lookup yields CDR1 SEHNR and CDR2 FQNEAQ (reference sequence). The CDR3: CASSSLQNSPLHF. The CDR3 DNA reads TGTGCCAGCAGCTCGTTACAGAATTCACCCCTCCACTTT. Variable domain in full (rest from reference TRBV7-9 and TRBJ1-6): DTGVSQNPRHKITKRGQNVTFRCDPISEHNRLYWYRQTLGQGPEFLTYFQNEAQLEKSRLLSDRFSAERPKGSFSTLEIQRTEQGDSAMYLCASSSLQNSPLHFGNGTRLTVT.

The V gene is TRBV5-1, the J gene TRBJ1-4, with a possible D match to TRBD1 (5 bases). V was pared by 0 bases and J by 15 bases, with 15 bases between. Germline values: CDR1 SGHRS, CDR2 YFSETQ. This CDR3 contains 13 residues. The CDR3 sequence: CASSLAWGEAMFF. CDR3 nucleotide sequence: TGCGCCAGCAGCTTGGCCTGGGGGGAGGCCATGTTTTTT.

The genes are TRBV10-3 and TRBJ2-7, with D unresolved. This CDR3 is built from 12 residues. CDR1 is ENHRY, CDR2 SYGVKD, per germline. The V end was cut by 3 bases, the J end by 6 bases, with 9 bases between. This CDR3 reads CAISDSASEQYF. CDR3 coding DNA: TGTGCCATCAGTGATTCTGCTAGCGAGCAGTACTTC.

The CDR3 region has the DNA TGCGCCAGCAGCTTGGATAGCGGGATTACCTACGAGCAGTACTTC. Translating gives CASSLDSGITYEQYF. V and J are TRBV5-1 and TRBJ2-7; TRBD2 matches 8 bases. The CDR3 covers 15 residues. Trimming removed 0 bases from V and 2 bases from J; junction bases left unmatched: 4. Looked up from germline, CDR1 is SGHRS and CDR2 is YFSETQ.

This rearrangement joins TRBV15 to TRBJ1-5; 9 positions agree with TRBD1. V gave up 0 bases and J gave up 2 bases; unmatched junction bases: 8. The CDR3 length is 18 residues. Looked up from germline, CDR1 is LNHNV and CDR2 is YYDKDF (reference sequence). CDR3 sequence reads: CATSRDYRTGVRNQPQHF. For the CDR3, the DNA is TGTGCCACCAGCAGAGATTACAGGACAGGGGTGCGCAATCAGCCCCAGCATTTT.

The chain is built from TRBV6-1 and TRBJ1-4; weak D call: TRBD1 (5 bases). Trimming pared 6 bases from V and 7 bases from J, leaving 15 bases between. Germline assignment: CDR1 MNHNS and CDR2 SASEGT. The CDR3 is made up of 14 amino acids. The chain's CDR3 is CASRWTRRVEKLFF. CDR3 nucleotides: TGTGCCAGCAGATGGACAAGAAGGGTTGAAAAACTGTTTTTT.

CDR3 protein: CASSQGLSGVLAEAFF. For the CDR3, the DNA is TGTGCCAGCAGCCAAGGGTTGTCCGGGGTGTTGGCTGAAGCTTTCTTT. This sequence joins TRBV9 and TRBJ1-1; no firm D call. The length of the CDR3 is 16 residues. V gave up 4 bases and J gave up 6 bases, with 22 bases separating them. The V gene's germline CDR1 is SGDLS and CDR2 YYNGEE.

This chain links TRBV5-4 with TRBJ2-7; 8 bases agree with TRBD2. The CDR3 runs 17 residues. The V segment lost 0 bases and the J segment 3 bases; nucleotides outside the gene matches: 11. Germline CDR1 SGHNT, CDR2 YYREEE (reference sequence). This chain's CDR3 is CASSLGGFSGTIYEQYF. The CDR3 DNA follows: TGTGCCAGCAGCTTGGGGGGCTTTAGCGGGACAATCTACGAGCAGTACTTC. The whole variable domain, filled in from reference TRBV5-4 and TRBJ2-7, reads ETGVTQSPTHLIKTRGQQVTLRCSSQSGHNTVSWYQQALGQGPQFIFQYYREEENGRGNFPPRFSGLQFPNYSSELNVNALELDDSALYLCASSLGGFSGTIYEQYFGPGTRLTVT.

The chain recombines TRBV6-1 with TRBJ1-3, with D unclear. The V gene's germline CDR1 is MNHNS and CDR2 SASEGT. The V gene lost 1 base and the J gene lost 0 bases, with 7 bases spanning the gap. The CDR3 is 15 residues long. The DNA for the CDR3 is TGTGCCAGCAGTGAAGGCCGGAGCTCTGGAAACACCATATATTTT. Its protein is CASSEGRSSGNTIYF.

In its sample, this clone was seen a few times. The chain recombines TRBV19 with TRBJ2-7, with TRBD1 as a possible D gene (6 bases). The germline V and J ends were trimmed by 4 bases and 1 base, with 11 bases remaining between them. Per germline, CDR1 LNHDA and CDR2 SQIVND (reference sequence). This CDR3 is 14 amino acids long. The CDR3 DNA is TGTGCCAGTAGTACCTACAGGGATTCCTACGAGCAGTACTTC. Translating it yields CASSTYRDSYEQYF. Based on the CDR3 plus reference TRBV19 and TRBJ2-7, the full variable domain is DGGITQSPKYLFRKEGQNVTLSCEQNLNHDAMYWYRQDPGQGLRLIYYSQIVNDFQKGDIAEGYSVSREKKESFPLTVTSAQKNPTAFYLCASSTYRDSYEQYFGPGTRLTVT.

The V call is TRBV25-1, the J call TRBJ2-7, with D possibly TRBD2 on 6 matching bases. The CDR3 contains 14 residues. V was cut by 4 bases and J by 7 bases, with 17 bases left in between. Germline CDR1 is MGHDK and CDR2 is SYGVNS. The CDR3: CASSGGRTMGEQYF. In DNA, the CDR3 is TGTGCCAGCAGTGGGGGGAGGACAATGGGGGAGCAGTACTTC.

The chain has TRBV7-2 and TRBJ1-4; possible D gene TRBD1, 5 bases. CDR1 and CDR2 from the germline V gene are SGHTA and FQGNSA. This CDR3 region has 12 residues. V gave up 6 bases and J gave up 15 bases, with 17 bases separating them. The CDR3 region is CASSLPLGGVFF. CDR3 DNA sequence: TGTGCCAGCAGTCTCCCCCTGGGAGGGGTGTTTTTT.

The chain joins TRBV5-4 to TRBJ1-1, with TRBD1 as a possible D gene (5 bases). Germline assignment: CDR1 SGHNT and CDR2 YYREEE (reference sequence). V shed 3 bases and J shed 6 bases, with 18 bases lying between them. The CDR3 loop spans 15 amino acids. The CDR3 sequence is CASSYSTGPGAEAFF. CDR3 DNA sequence: TGTGCCAGCAGCTACTCCACAGGCCCTGGGGCTGAAGCTTTCTTT.

This chain uses TRBV5-4 with TRBJ1-2; TRBD1 agrees at 7 bases. The CDR3 totals 14 residues. The V segment lost 2 bases and the J segment 0 bases; nucleotides outside the gene matches: 1. The germline V gene encodes CDR1 SGHNT and CDR2 YYREEE (reference sequence). The CDR3 coding sequence is TGTGCCAGCAGCTTACAGGGGTCTAACTATGGCTACACCTTC. It codes for CASSLQGSNYGYTF. Variable domain in full (rest from reference TRBV5-4 and TRBJ1-2): ETGVTQSPTHLIKTRGQQVTLRCSSQSGHNTVSWYQQALGQGPQFIFQYYREEENGRGNFPPRFSGLQFPNYSSELNVNALELDDSALYLCASSLQGSNYGYTFGSGTRLTVV.

The chain is built from TRBV11-2 and TRBJ1-1, with D perhaps matching TRBD1 (6 bases). This CDR3 is built from 16 residues. CDR1 is SGHAT, CDR2 FQNNGV, per germline. The V gene lost 5 bases and the J gene lost 1 base, with 17 bases spanning the gap. CDR3 loop: CASSLGHLQPNTEAFF. CDR3 coding DNA: TGTGCCAGCAGCCTGGGACACCTACAACCGAACACTGAAGCTTTCTTT.

V usage is TRBV10-2 and J usage is TRBJ1-5; a possible D gene is TRBD1 (5 bases). CDR1 is WSHSY and CDR2 is SAAADI in the germline V gene. V was trimmed by 0 bases and J by 1 base, leaving 7 bases between them. The CDR3 spans 15 residues. The CDR3 coding sequence is TGCGCCAGCAGTGAGTCTACAGGAAGCAATCAGCCCCAGCATTTT. Translation gives CASSESTGSNQPQHF.

This chain uses TRBV12-5 with TRBJ1-6, with 9 bases that match TRBD1. The CDR3 sequence is 16 residues long. The germline V gene has CDR1 LGHNT and CDR2 FRNRAP. V gave up 5 bases and J gave up 8 bases; unmatched junction bases: 10. CDR3 nucleotides: TGTGCTAGTGGTAGCCGGGGACAGGGCAATGATTCACCCCTCCACTTT. This sequence encodes CASGSRGQGNDSPLHF.

V usage is TRBV6-6 and J usage is TRBJ1-5; D perhaps matches TRBD1 (5 bases). CDR1 and CDR2 from the germline V gene are MNHNY and SVGAGI (reference sequence). V gave up 2 bases and J gave up 6 bases, with 14 bases separating them. CDR3 size: 15 residues. CDR3 nucleotides: TGTGCCAGCAGTTACATTATTGGGGGGTTTCAGCCCCAGCATTTT. Protein: CASSYIIGGFQPQHF.

V is TRBV7-6 and J is TRBJ2-1; 7 bases map to TRBD2. The CDR3 runs to 14 residues. Trimming cost V 1 base and J 9 bases; bases outside gene matches: 6. The germline V gene has CDR1 SGHVS and CDR2 FNYEAQ. The CDR3 DNA follows: TGTGCCAGCAGCTTAGTAACGACTAGCACTGAGCAGTTCTTC. This sequence encodes CASSLVTTSTEQFF.

The chain employs TRBV18 and TRBJ1-6; 8 nucleotides line up with TRBD1. Losses at the gene ends were 3 bases for V and 5 bases for J; bases not matched to a gene: 0. This CDR3 spans 14 amino acids. The germline V gene encodes CDR1 KGHSH and CDR2 LQKENI. In DNA, the CDR3 is TGTGCCAGCTCACCGGACAGGGATAATTCACCCCTCCACTTT. It encodes CASSPDRDNSPLHF.

This clone was picked up a small number of times. The chain uses TRBV4-3 and TRBJ2-7; the match to TRBD1 covers 8 bases. The V gene's germline CDR1 is LGHNA and CDR2 YSLEER. V shed 0 bases, J shed 5 bases, and the junction held 9 bases outside the gene matches. This CDR3 has 16 residues. The CDR3 DNA follows: TGCGCCAGCAGCCAAGATAGGCGGACAGGGTTCAACGAGCAGTACTTC. Translation gives CASSQDRRTGFNEQYF.

This clone has just one count. V is TRBV5-6 and J is TRBJ2-3, with 10 bases aligning to TRBD1. Germline V gene lookup returns CDR1 SGHDT and CDR2 YYEEEE. Germline trimming cut 5 bases from V and 9 bases from J; bases unmatched to any gene: 12. The CDR3 length is 15 residues. CDR3 nucleotide sequence: TGTGCCAGCAGAGCTTGGGGGGGACAGGGGCGGACGCAGTATTTT. As protein: CASRAWGGQGRTQYF.

The chain employs TRBV5-4 and TRBJ1-1, with TRBD1 matching 9 bases. The CDR3 loop spans 14 amino acids. Germline CDR1 is SGHNT and CDR2 is YYREEE (reference sequence). Unmatched junction bases numbered 6, after V lost 4 bases and J lost 5 bases. Written as DNA, the CDR3 is TGTGCCAGCAGCGGATGGGACAGGGTGACTGAAGCTTTCTTT. Amino acid sequence: CASSGWDRVTEAFF.

The chain employs TRBV4-1 and TRBJ2-5, with D possibly matching TRBD2 (7 bases). V was cut by 1 base and J by 4 bases, with 16 bases left in between. This CDR3 has 16 amino acids. From germline, CDR1 is MGHRA and CDR2 YSYEKL. The chain's CDR3 is CASSQGGGGARETQYF. Written as DNA, the CDR3 is TGCGCCAGCAGCCAAGGAGGTGGGGGGGCGAGAGAGACCCAGTACTTC.

This chain connects TRBV4-1 to TRBJ1-2; no firm D call. The CDR3 covers 14 residues. Germline CDR1 MGHRA, CDR2 YSYEKL. Between the trimmed V and J ends, which lost 1 base and 4 bases, there was a span of 10 bases. The CDR3 region has the DNA TGCGCCAGCAGCCAAGCGCCAGGCCCCTATGGCTACACCTTC. Translating gives CASSQAPGPYGYTF.

V gene TRBV6-1 combines with J gene TRBJ2-2; D may be TRBD1 (5 bases). Germline V gives CDR1 MNHNS, CDR2 SASEGT. Trimming left V 1 base short and J 9 bases short, with 6 bases between. The CDR3 has 12 amino acids. CDR3 DNA sequence: TGTGCCAGCAGTGAAGAGGGGTGGGAGCTGTTTTTT. Translated, it gives CASSEEGWELFF.

The chain employs TRBV6-5 and TRBJ1-6, with 10 bases identical to TRBD1. The CDR3 spans 16 residues. In germline, CDR1 is MNHEY, CDR2 SVGAGI. J gave up 16 bases and V 2 bases, and 14 bases lay outside the gene matches. CDR3 residues: CASSYRLTGGFQELHF. CDR3 sequence (DNA): TGTGCCAGCAGTTACCGCTTGACAGGGGGCTTTCAGGAACTCCACTTT.

The CDR3 protein is CASSESVRSGANVLTF. In nucleotides, the CDR3 is TGTGCCAGCAGTGAATCGGTCCGCTCTGGGGCCAACGTCCTGACTTTC. The chain is built from TRBV2 and TRBJ2-6; D gene uncertain. CDR1 and CDR2 from the germline V gene are SNHLY and FYNNEI. Trimming removed 2 bases at V and 0 bases at J, with 8 bases between. CDR3 length: 16 residues.

This chain uses TRBV5-1 with TRBJ1-1; weak D call: TRBD1 (6 bases). The CDR3 runs 15 residues. V lost 0 bases and J lost 5, with 14 bases in between. Germline assignment: CDR1 SGHRS and CDR2 YFSETQ. In nucleotides, the CDR3 is TGCGCCAGCAGCTTGGCCGGGGGGGCGAGGACTGAAGCTTTCTTT. Its translation: CASSLAGGARTEAFF.